These 8 T cell receptor beta chains were sequenced from one sample in a study of Ad26.COV2.S vaccination and SARS-CoV-2 variants. Treatment denoted: about 20 received Ad26.COV2.S at low or high dose, single or two shots; roughly five received placebo; per-sample allocation not given. Day 63 following the first vaccine or placebo injection was when the samples were taken. Sequencing used immunoSEQ multiplex PCR; TCRdb keeps in-frame clones, though not all of them. The repertoire has around 450,000 clones, approximately 92% of them found once; the top ten carry over 2.5%. The source material was peripheral blood, sampled in a trial of Ad26.COV2.S vaccine versus placebo. The receptors were sampled from a person aged 18-60 years who received the Ad26.COV2.S COVID-19 vaccine or a placebo.

The CDR3: CAWSATDLRPQHF. As DNA, the CDR3 is TGTGCCTGGAGTGCGACAGATCTTCGGCCCCAGCATTTT. J is TRBJ1-5 and V is TRBV30, with TRBD1 as a possible D gene (5 bases). Germline V gives CDR1 GTSNPN, CDR2 SVGIG (reference sequence). The CDR3 has 13 residues. V gave up 1 base and J gave up 9 bases, with 13 bases separating them.

The rearrangement links TRBV5-4 to TRBJ2-2, with 10 positions matching TRBD1. Germline assignment: CDR1 SGHNT and CDR2 YYREEE (reference sequence). The CDR3 consists of 16 residues. J lost 4 bases, V lost 4 bases, and 7 bases had no gene match. The CDR3 DNA reads TGTGCCAGCAGCCCTAGACAGGGGGCAGGCACCGGGGAGCTGTTTTTT. Translating it yields CASSPRQGAGTGELFF.

The count of this clone is one. The V gene is TRBV7-8, the J gene TRBJ1-2; unclear D gene. Per the germline V gene, CDR1 is SGHVS and CDR2 is FQNEAQ. Trimming shortened V by 2 bases and J by 4 bases, and 8 bases separated the two germline ends. The CDR3 sequence is 13 residues long. The CDR3 DNA reads TGTGCCAGCAGCTTATGGGGAATCTATGGCTACACCTTC. Its translation: CASSLWGIYGYTF.

The chain is built from TRBV3-1 (or the pseudogene TRBV3-2) and TRBJ2-1; tentative D call: TRBD1 (5 bases). V was cut by 2 bases and J by 5 bases, with 7 bases left in between. CDR1 is LGHDT and CDR2 is YNNKEL in the germline V gene (reference sequence). This CDR3 region has 13 residues. This chain's CDR3 is CASSQRQNNEQFF. CDR3 nucleotide sequence: TGTGCCAGCAGCCAAAGACAGAACAATGAGCAGTTCTTC.

This clone was seen only a few times. The J gene is TRBJ1-1, the V gene TRBV2, with TRBD1 as a possible D gene (5 bases). Trimming took 2 bases from V and 5 from J, leaving 12 bases between them. From germline, CDR1 is SNHLY and CDR2 FYNNEI. The CDR3 sequence is 14 residues long. The CDR3 sequence is CASSEMRGETEAFF. CDR3 coding DNA: TGTGCCAGCAGTGAAATGAGGGGTGAAACTGAAGCTTTCTTT.

The chain joins TRBV6-5 to TRBJ2-5; the match to TRBD1 covers 7 bases. This CDR3 region has 14 residues. Germline-derived CDR1 and CDR2 are MNHEY and SVGAGI. After removal of 7 bases from V and 0 bases from J, the junction contained 5 bases not matched to a gene. CDR3 DNA: TGTGCCAGCACCGCAGGGACAGACCAAGAGACCCAGTACTTC. It codes for CASTAGTDQETQYF.

CDR3 in DNA: TGCGCCAGCAATCTCAAGGGGCTAGCTTTCTTT. Its translation: CASNLKGLAFF. This rearrangement joins TRBV5-1 to TRBJ1-1; D perhaps matches TRBD1 (5 bases). CDR3 size: 11 residues. Germline lookup yields CDR1 SGHRS and CDR2 YFSETQ. V lost 6 bases and J lost 10, with 13 bases in between.

V is TRBV7-6 and J is TRBJ1-5, with D unresolved. V dropped 2 bases and J dropped 0 bases, with 14 bases sitting between them. The CDR3 extends over 17 amino acids. CDR1 and CDR2 from the germline V gene are SGHVS and FNYEAQ. In DNA, the CDR3 is TGTGCCAGCAGCTTAACCCGGGCCTTGTATAGCAATCAGCCCCAGCATTTT. This translates into CASSLTRALYSNQPQHF.